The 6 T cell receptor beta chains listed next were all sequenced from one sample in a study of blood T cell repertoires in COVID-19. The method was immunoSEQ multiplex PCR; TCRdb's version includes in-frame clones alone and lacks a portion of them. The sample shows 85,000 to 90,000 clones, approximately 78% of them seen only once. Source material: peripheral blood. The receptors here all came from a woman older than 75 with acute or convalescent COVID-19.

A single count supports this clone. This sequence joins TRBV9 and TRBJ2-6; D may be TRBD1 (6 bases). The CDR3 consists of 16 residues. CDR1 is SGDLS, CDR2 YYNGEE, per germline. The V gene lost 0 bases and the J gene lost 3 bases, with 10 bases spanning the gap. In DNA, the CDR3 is TGTGCCAGCAGCGTAGGGGTCAGGGGTGGGGCCAACGTCCTGACTTTC. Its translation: CASSVGVRGGANVLTF.

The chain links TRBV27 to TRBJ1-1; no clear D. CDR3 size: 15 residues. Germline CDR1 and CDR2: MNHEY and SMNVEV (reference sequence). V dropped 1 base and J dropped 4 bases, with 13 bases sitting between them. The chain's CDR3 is CASSLWSQVSTEAFF. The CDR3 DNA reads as TGTGCCAGCAGTTTATGGTCCCAGGTATCCACTGAAGCTTTCTTT.

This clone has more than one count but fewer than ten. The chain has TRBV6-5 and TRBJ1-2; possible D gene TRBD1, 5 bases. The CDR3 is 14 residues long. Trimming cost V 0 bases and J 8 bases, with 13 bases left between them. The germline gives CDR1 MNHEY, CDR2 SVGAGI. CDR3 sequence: CASSYSNQGSGYTF. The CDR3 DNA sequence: TGTGCCAGCAGTTACTCGAATCAGGGAAGCGGCTACACCTTC.

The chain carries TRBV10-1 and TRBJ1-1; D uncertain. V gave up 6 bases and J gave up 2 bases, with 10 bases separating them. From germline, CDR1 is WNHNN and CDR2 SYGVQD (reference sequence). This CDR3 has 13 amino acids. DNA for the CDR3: TGCGCCAGCAGAAGCCTCCCTAACACTGAAGCTTTCTTT. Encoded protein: CASRSLPNTEAFF.

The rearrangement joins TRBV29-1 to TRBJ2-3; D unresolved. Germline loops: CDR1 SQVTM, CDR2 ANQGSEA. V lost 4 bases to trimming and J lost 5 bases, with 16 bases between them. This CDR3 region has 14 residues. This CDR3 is CSVGVGAVGDTQYF. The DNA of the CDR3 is TGCAGCGTTGGTGTCGGAGCCGTTGGAGATACGCAGTATTTT.

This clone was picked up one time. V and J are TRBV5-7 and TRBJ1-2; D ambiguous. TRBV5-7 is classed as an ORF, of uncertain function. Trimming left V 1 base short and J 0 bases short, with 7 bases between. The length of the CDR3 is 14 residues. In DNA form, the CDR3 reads TGTGCCAGCAGCTTGCGAGGGACTAACTATGGCTACACCTTC. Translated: CASSLRGTNYGYTF.